The 2 T cell receptor beta chains presented below share a single source sample, sequenced in a study of blood T cell repertoires in COVID-19. Clones were sequenced by immunoSEQ multiplex PCR, and TCRdb holds only the in-frame ones, with some missing. The sample lists more than 200,000 clones, roughly 80% occurring once. The sample consisted of peripheral blood. The receptors shown here come from a woman aged 80 or over with acute or convalescent COVID-19.

The chain joins TRBV19 to TRBJ2-7; TRBD1 agrees at 9 bases. The CDR3 covers 14 residues. CDR1 is LNHDA and CDR2 is SQIVND in the germline V gene (reference sequence). The V segment lost 5 bases and the J segment 5 bases; nucleotides outside the gene matches: 7. This CDR3 is CASSLGQGLNEQYF. Here the CDR3 DNA reads TGTGCCAGTAGTCTCGGACAGGGGTTAAACGAGCAGTACTTC.

This chain uses TRBV18 with TRBJ1-1; 10 positions agree with TRBD1. V gave up 5 bases and J gave up 3 bases; unmatched junction bases: 3. CDR3 length: 14 amino acids. Germline CDR1 reads KGHSH; CDR2 reads LQKENI. In nucleotides, the CDR3 is TGTGCCAGCTCAAACGGACAGGGGGACACTGAAGCTTTCTTT. Translating gives CASSNGQGDTEAFF.